One and the same sample provided the 2 T cell receptor beta chains below, sequenced in a study of early T cells in non-severe SARS-CoV-2 infection. MiXCR was run by TCRdb on the 5' RACE reads, yielding one entry per CDR3 protein. The data hold some 73,000 distinct CDR3 sequences, with approximately 12% observed a single time. Sequenced material: whole blood. These TCRs come from an adult who was a healthcare worker with PCR-confirmed SARS-CoV-2 infection or an uninfected control (not recorded which).

CDR3 loop: CSAGGVGTEAFF. The CDR3 DNA is TGCAGTGCCGGGGGGGTTGGCACTGAAGCTTTCTTT. The rearrangement uses TRBV20-1 and TRBJ1-1; the D gene is possibly TRBD1 (5 bases). Trimming removed 6 bases from V and 4 bases from J, with 12 bases in between. The CDR3 runs to 12 residues. Germline CDR1 and CDR2: DFQATT and SNEGSKA (reference sequence).

This clonotype was counted only a few times. The genes are TRBV2 and TRBJ2-7; D is tentatively TRBD1 or TRBD2 (5 bases each). V lost 6 bases and J lost 5, with 17 bases in between. The length of the CDR3 is 14 residues. Germline V CDR1 and CDR2: SNHLY, FYNNEI. The CDR3 is CASSRNGGLDEQYF. In nucleotides, the CDR3 is TGTGCCAGCAGCCGGAATGGGGGTCTCGACGAGCAGTACTTC.